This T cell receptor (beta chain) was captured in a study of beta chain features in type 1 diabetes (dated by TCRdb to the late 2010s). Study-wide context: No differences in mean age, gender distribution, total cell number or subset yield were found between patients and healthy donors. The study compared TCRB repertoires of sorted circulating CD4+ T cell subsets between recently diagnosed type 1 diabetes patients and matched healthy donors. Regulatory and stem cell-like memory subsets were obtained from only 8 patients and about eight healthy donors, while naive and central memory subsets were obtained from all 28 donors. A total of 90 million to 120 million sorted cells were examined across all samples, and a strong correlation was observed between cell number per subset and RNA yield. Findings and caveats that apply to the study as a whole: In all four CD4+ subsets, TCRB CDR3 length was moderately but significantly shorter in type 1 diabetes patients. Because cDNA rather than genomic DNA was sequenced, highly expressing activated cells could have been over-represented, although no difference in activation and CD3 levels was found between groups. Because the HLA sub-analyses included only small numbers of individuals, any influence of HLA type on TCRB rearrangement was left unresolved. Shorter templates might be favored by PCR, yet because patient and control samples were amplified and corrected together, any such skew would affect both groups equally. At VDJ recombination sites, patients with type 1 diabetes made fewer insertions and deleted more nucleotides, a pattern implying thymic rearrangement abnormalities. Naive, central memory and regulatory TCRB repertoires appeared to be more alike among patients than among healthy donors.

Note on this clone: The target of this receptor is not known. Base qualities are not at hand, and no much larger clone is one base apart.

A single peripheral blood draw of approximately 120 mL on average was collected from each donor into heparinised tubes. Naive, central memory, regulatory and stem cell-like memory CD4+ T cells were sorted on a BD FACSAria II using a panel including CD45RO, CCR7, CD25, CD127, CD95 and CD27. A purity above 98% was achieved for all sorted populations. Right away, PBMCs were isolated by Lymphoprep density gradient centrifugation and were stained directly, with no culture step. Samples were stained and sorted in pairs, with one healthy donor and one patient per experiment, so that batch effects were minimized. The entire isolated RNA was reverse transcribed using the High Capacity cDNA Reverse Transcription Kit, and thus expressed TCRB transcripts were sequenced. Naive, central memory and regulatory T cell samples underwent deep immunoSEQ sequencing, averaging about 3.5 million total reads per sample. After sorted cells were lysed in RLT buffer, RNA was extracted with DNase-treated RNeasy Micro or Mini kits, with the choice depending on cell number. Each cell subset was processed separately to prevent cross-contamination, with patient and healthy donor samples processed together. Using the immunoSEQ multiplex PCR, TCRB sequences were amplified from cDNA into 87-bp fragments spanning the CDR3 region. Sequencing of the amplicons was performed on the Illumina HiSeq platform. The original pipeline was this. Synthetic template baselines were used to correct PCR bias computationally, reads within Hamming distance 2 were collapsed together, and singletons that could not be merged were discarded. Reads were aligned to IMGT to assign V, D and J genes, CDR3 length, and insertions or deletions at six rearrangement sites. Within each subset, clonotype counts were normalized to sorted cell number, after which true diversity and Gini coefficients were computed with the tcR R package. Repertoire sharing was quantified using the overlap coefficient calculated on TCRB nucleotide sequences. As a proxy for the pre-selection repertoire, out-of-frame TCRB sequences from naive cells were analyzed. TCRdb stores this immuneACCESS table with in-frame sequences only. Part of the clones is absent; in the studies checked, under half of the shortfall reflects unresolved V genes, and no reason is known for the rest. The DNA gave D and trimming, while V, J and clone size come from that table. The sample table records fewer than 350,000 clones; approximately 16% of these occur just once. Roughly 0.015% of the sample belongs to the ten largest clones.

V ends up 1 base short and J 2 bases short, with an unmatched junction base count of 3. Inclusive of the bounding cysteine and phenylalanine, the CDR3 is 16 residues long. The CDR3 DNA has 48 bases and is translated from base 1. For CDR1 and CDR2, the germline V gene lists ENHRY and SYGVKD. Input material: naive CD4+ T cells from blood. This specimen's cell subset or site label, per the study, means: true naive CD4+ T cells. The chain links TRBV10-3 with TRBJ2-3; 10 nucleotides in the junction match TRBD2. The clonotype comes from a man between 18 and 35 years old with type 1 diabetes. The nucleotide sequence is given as TGTGCCATCAGTGAGTTGGGACTAGCGAACACAGATACGCAGTATTTT. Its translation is CAISELGLANTDTQYF.